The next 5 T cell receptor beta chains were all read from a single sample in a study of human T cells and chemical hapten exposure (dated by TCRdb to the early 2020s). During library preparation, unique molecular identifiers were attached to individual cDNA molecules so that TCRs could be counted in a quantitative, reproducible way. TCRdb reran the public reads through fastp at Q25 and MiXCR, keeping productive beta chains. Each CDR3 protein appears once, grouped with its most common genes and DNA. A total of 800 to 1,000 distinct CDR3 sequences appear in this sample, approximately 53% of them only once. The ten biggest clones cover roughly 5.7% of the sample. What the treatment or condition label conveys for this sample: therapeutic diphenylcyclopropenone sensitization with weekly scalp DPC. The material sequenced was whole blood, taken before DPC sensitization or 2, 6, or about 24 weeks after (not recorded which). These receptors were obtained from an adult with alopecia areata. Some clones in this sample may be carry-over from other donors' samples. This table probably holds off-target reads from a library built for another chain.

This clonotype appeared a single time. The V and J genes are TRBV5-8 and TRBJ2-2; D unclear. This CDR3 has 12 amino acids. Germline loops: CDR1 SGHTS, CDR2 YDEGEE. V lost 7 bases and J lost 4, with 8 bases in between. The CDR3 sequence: CASGYGTGELFF. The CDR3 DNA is TGTGCCAGCGGCTACGGCACCGGGGAGCTGTTTTTT.

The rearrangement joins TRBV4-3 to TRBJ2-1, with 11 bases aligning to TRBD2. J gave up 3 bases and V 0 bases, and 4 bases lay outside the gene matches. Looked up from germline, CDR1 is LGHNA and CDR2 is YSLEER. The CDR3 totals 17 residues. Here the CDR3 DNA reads TGCGCCAGCAGCCAAGACGCTACTAGCGGGGGCTACAATGAGCAGTTCTTC. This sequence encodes CASSQDATSGGYNEQFF.

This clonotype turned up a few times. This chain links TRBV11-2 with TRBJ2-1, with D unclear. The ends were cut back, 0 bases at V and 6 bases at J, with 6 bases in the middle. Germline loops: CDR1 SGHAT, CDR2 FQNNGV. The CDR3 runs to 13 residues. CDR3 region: CASSLDVGNEQFF. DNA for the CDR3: TGTGCCAGCAGCTTAGATGTGGGCAATGAGCAGTTCTTC.

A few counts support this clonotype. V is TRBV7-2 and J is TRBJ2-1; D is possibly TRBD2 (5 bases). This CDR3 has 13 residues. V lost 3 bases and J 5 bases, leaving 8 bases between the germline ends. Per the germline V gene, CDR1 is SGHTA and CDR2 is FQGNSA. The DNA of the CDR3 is TGTGCCAGCAGCTTGGGAGCCAACAATGAGCAGTTCTTC. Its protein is CASSLGANNEQFF. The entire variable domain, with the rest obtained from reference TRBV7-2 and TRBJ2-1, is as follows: GAGVSQSPSNKVTEKGKDVELRCDPISGHTALYWYRQSLGQGLEFLIYFQGNSAPDKSGLPSDRFSAERTGGSVSTLTIQRTQQEDSAVYLCASSLGANNEQFFGPGTRLTVL.

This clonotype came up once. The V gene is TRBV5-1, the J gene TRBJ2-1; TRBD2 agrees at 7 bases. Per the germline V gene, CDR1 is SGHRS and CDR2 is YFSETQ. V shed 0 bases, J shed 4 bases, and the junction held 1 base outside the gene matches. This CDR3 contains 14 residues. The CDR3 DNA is TGCGCCAGCAGCTTGGTTAGCGGGTACAATGAGCAGTTCTTC. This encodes CASSLVSGYNEQFF.